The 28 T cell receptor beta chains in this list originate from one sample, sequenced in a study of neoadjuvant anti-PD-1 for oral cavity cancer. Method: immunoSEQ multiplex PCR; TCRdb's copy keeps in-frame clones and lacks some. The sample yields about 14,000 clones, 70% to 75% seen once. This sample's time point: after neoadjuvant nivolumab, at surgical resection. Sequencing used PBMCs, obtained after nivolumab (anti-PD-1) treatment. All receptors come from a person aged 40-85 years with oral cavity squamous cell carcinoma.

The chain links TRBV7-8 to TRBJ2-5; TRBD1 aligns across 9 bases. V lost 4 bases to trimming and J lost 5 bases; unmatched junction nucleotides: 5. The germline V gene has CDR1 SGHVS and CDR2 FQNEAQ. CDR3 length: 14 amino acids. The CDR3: CASSSQGARETQYF. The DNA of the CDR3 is TGTGCCAGCAGCTCACAGGGGGCGCGGGAGACCCAGTACTTC.

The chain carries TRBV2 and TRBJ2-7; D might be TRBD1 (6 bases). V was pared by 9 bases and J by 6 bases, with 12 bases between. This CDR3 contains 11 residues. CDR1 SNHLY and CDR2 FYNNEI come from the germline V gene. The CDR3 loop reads CASKQGSEQYF. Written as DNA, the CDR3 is TGTGCCAGTAAACAGGGATCCGAGCAGTACTTC.

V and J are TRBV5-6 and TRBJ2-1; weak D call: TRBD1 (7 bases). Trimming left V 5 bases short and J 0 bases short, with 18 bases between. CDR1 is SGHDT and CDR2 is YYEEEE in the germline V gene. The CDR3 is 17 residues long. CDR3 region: CASSLGGGLSSYNEQFF. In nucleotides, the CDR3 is TGTGCCAGCAGTCTAGGAGGGGGCCTCTCCTCCTACAATGAGCAGTTCTTC.

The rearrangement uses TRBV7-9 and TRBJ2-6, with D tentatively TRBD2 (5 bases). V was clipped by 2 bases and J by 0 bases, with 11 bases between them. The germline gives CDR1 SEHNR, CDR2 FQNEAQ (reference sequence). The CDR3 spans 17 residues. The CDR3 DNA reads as TGTGCCAGCAGCTTACACGGAGGACGCTCTGGGGCCAACGTCCTGACTTTC. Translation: CASSLHGGRSGANVLTF.

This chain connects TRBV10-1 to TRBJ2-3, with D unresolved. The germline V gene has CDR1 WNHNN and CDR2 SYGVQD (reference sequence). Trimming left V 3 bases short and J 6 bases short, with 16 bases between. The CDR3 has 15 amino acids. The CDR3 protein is CASSDGQKVSDTQYF. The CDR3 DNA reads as TGCGCCAGCAGTGATGGCCAGAAGGTATCGGATACGCAGTATTTT.

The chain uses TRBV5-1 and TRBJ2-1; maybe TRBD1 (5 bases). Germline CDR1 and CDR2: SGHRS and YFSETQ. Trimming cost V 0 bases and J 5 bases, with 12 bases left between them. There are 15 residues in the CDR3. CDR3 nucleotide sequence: TGCGCCAGCAGCTTGGGGTCAGGGAAGGACAATGAGCAGTTCTTC. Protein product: CASSLGSGKDNEQFF. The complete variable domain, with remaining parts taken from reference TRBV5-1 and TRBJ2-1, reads KAGVTQTPRYLIKTRGQQVTLSCSPISGHRSVSWYQQTPGQGLQFLFEYFSETQRNKGNFPGRFSGRQFSNSRSEMNVSTLELGDSALYLCASSLGSGKDNEQFFGPGTRLTVL.

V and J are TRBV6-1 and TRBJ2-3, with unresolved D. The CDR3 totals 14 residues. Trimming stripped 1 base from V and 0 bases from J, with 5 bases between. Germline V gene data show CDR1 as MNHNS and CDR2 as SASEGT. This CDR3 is CASSEGYSTDTQYF. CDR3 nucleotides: TGTGCCAGCAGTGAAGGGTACAGCACAGATACGCAGTATTTT.

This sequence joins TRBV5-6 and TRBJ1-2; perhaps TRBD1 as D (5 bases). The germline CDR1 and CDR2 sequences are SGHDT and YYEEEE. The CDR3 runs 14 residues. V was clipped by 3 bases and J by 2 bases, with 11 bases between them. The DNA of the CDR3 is TGTGCCAGCAGCTCAGCTGGGGGGAACTATGGCTACACCTTC. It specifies CASSSAGGNYGYTF.

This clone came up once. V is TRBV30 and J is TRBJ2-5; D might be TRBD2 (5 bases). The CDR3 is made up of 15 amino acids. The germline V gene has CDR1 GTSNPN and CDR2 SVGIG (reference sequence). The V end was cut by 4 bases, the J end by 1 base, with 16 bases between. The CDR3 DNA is TGTGCCTGGATTGCCACCACTAGAAGCCAAGAGACCCAGTACTTC. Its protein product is CAWIATTRSQETQYF. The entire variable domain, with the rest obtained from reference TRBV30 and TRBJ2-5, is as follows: SQTIHQWPATLVQPVGSPLSLECTVEGTSNPNLYWYRQAAGRGLQLLFYSVGIGQISSEVPQNLSASRPQDRQFILSSKKLLLSDSGFYLCAWIATTRSQETQYFGPGTRLLVL.

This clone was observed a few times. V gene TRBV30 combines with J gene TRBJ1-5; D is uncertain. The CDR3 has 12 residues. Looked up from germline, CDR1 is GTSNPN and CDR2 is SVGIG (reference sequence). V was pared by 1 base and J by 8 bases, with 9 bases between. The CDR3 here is CAWSANFKPQHF. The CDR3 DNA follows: TGTGCCTGGAGTGCAAATTTTAAGCCCCAGCATTTT. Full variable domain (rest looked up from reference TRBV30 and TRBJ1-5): SQTIHQWPATLVQPVGSPLSLECTVEGTSNPNLYWYRQAAGRGLQLLFYSVGIGQISSEVPQNLSASRPQDRQFILSSKKLLLSDSGFYLCAWSANFKPQHFGDGTRLSIL.

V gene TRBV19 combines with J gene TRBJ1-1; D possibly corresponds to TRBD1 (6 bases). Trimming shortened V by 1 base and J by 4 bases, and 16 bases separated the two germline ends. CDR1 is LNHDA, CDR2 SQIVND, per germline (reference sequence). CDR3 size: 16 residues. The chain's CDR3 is CASSIAGGGPGTEAFF. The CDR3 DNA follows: TGTGCCAGTAGTATAGCCGGAGGGGGGCCTGGCACTGAAGCTTTCTTT. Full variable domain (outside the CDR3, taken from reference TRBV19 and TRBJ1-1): DGGITQSPKYLFRKEGQNVTLSCEQNLNHDAMYWYRQDPGQGLRLIYYSQIVNDFQKGDIAEGYSVSREKKESFPLTVTSAQKNPTAFYLCASSIAGGGPGTEAFFGQGTRLTVV.

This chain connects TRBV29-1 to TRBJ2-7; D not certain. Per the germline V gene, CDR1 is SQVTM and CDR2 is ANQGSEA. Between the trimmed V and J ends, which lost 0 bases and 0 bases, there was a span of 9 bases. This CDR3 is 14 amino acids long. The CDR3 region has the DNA TGCAGCGTTGAAGATCAGCAAAGCTCCTACGAGCAGTACTTC. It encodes CSVEDQQSSYEQYF.

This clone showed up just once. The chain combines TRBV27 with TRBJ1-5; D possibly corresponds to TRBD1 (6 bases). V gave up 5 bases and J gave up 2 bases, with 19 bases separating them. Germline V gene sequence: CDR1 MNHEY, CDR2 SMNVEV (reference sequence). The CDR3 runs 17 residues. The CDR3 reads CASSPGTSDTGNQPQHF. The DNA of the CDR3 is TGTGCCAGCAGTCCAGGGACATCGGACACCGGCAATCAGCCCCAGCATTTT.

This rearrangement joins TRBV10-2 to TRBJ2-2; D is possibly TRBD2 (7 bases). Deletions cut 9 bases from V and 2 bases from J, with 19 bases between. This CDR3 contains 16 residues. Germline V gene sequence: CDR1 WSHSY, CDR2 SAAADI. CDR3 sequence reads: CASSGGREANTGELFF. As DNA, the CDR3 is TGCGCCAGTTCGGGGGGCAGGGAGGCTAACACCGGGGAGCTGTTTTTT.

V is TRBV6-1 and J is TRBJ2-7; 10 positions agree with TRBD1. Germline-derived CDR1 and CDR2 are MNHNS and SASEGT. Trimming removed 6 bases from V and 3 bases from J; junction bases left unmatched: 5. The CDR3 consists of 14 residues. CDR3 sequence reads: CASRGDRGVYEQYF. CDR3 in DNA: TGTGCCAGCAGGGGGGACAGGGGAGTCTACGAGCAGTACTTC.

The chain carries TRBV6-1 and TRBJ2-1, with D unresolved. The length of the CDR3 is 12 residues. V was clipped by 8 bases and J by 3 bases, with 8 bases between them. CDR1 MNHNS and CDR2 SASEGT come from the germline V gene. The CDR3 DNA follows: TGTGCCAGCGGGCTAGGCTACAATGAGCAGTTCTTC. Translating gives CASGLGYNEQFF.

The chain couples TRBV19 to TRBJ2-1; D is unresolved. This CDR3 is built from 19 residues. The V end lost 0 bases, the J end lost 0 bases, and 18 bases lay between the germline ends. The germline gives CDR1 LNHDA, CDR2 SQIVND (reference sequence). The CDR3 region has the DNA TGTGCCAGTAGTATAGATCCACGTCTAAGGCTTCCCTCCTACAATGAGCAGTTCTTC. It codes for CASSIDPRLRLPSYNEQFF.

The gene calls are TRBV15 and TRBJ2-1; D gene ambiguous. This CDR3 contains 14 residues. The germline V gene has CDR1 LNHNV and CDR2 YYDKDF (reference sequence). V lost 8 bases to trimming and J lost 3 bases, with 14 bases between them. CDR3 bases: TGTGCCACCGCGAAGGTGGTGGTCTACAATGAGCAGTTCTTC. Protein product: CATAKVVVYNEQFF.

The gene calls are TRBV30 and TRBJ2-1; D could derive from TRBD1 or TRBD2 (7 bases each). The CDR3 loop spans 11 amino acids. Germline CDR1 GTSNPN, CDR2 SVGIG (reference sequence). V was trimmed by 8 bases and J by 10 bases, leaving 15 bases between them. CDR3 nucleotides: TGTGCCGGCTACAGGGGAGGGGAGCAGTTCTTC. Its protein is CAGYRGGEQFF.

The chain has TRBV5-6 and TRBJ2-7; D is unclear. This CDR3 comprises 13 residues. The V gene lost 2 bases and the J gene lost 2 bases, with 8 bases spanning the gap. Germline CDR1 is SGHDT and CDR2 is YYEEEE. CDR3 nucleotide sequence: TGTGCCAGCAGCTTACAGAGCCCCTACGAGCAGTACTTC. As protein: CASSLQSPYEQYF.

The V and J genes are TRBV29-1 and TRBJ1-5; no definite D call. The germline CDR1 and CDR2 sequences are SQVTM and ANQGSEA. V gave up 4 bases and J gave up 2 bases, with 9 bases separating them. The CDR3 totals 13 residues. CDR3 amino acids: CSVGEGGNQPQHF. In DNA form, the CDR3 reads TGCAGCGTTGGTGAGGGTGGCAATCAGCCCCAGCATTTT.

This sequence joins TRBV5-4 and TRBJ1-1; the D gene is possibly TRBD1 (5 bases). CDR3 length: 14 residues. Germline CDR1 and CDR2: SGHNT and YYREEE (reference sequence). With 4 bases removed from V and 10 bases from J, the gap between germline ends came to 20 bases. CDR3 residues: CASSNPRDQDGAFF. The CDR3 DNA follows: TGTGCCAGCAGCAATCCCAGGGACCAAGATGGAGCTTTCTTT.

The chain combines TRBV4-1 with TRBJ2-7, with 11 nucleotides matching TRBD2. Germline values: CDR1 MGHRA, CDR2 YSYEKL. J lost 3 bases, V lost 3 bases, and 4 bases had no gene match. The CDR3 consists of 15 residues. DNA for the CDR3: TGCGCCAGCAGCCAGGCACTAGCGGGAGTCTACGAGCAGTACTTC. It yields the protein CASSQALAGVYEQYF.

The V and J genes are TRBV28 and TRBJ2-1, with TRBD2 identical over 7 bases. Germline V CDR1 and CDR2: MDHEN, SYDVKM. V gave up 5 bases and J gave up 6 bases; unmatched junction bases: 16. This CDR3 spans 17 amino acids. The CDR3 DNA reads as TGTGCCAGCAGTCCTCGCGGGATGGGCGGGAGATCCAATGAGCAGTTCTTC. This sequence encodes CASSPRGMGGRSNEQFF.

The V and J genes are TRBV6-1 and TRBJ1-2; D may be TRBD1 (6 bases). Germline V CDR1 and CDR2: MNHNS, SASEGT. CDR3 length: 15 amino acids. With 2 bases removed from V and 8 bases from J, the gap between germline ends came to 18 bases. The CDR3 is CASSESGGRARGYTF. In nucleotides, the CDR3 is TGTGCCAGCAGTGAAAGCGGGGGGCGCGCGAGGGGCTACACCTTC.

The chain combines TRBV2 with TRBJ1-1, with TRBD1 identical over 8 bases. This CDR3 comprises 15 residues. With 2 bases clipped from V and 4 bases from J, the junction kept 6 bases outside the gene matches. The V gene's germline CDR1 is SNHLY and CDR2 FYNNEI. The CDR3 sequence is CASSEWVTGATEAFF. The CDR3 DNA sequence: TGTGCCAGCAGTGAATGGGTGACAGGGGCCACTGAAGCTTTCTTT.

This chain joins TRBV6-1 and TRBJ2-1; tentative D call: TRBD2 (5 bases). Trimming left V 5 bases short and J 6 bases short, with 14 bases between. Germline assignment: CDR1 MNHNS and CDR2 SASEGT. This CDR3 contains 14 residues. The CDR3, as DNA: TGTGCCAGCAGTTCGTTCGGACTGCCCAATGAGCAGTTCTTC. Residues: CASSSFGLPNEQFF.

The chain's CDR3 is CASSLELAGGSEQYF. DNA of the CDR3: TGTGCCAGCAGCTTAGAACTAGCGGGAGGATCGGAGCAGTACTTC. The chain employs TRBV7-8 and TRBJ2-7; TRBD2 agrees at 12 bases. The CDR3 totals 15 residues. CDR1 and CDR2 (germline): SGHVS, FQNEAQ. The junction had 5 bases not matched to a gene; V was cut back by 1 base and J by 7 bases.